In its sample, the clone carrying this TCR beta chain was seen a few times. What it recognizes is unknown. This sample was taken from a study of siplizumab effects on memory and regulatory T cells. Sequenced by immunoSEQ multiplex PCR; TCRdb stores in-frame clones only, minus some. The sample has some 100,000 clones; just over 90% are singletons. Notes on the study in general: Memory cells seemed less diverse than naive T cells, which seemed major alloresponse contributors. Solely a minor proportion of alloreactive clones could be assigned to unstimulated subsets. The majority of clones, roughly 75-97% of proliferating CD4+ or CD8+ clones, lacked an assignable naive or memory phenotype.

The source material was non-Treg CD4+ T cells sorted from blood. The receptor was derived from a human donor in good health.

CDR3 in DNA: TGTGCCAGCAGCTTAGGTCAGGCTCCCTACGAGCAGTACTTC. Residues: CASSLGQAPYEQYF. This rearrangement joins TRBV7-9 to TRBJ2-7, with D unresolved. In germline, CDR1 is SEHNR, CDR2 FQNEAQ (reference sequence). Trimming took off 1 base at V and 2 bases at J, with 9 bases between the two ends. CDR3 size: 14 residues. Together with reference TRBV7-9 and TRBJ2-7, the CDR3 gives the full variable domain: DTGVSQNPRHKITKRGQNVTFRCDPISEHNRLYWYRQTLGQGPEFLTYFQNEAQLEKSRLLSDRFSAERPKGSFSTLEIQRTEQGDSAMYLCASSLGQAPYEQYFGPGTRLTVT.